These 20 T cell receptor beta chains came from one sample sequenced in a study of shared clonotypes between healthy human individuals. Generated by immunoSEQ multiplex PCR, the TCRdb table keeps only in-frame clones and is missing some. The sample records under 200,000 clones, 90% to 95% being singletons. Sequenced: naive CD4+ T cells sorted from blood. Subset given: CD45RA+ positively selected. The receptors stem from a woman aged 25-40 years in good health.

The V and J genes are TRBV28 and TRBJ2-3; 8 positions agree with TRBD1. Germline CDR1 is MDHEN and CDR2 is SYDVKM. V shed 2 bases and J 3 bases; nucleotides not matched to a gene: 4. The CDR3 consists of 15 residues. The CDR3 protein is CASSLIQGATDTQYF. The CDR3 DNA is TGTGCCAGCAGTTTAATCCAGGGGGCTACAGATACGCAGTATTTT.

V is TRBV5-4 and J is TRBJ2-5; 8 bases fit TRBD1. This CDR3 is 16 amino acids long. V gave up 4 bases and J gave up 5 bases; unmatched junction bases: 13. CDR1 and CDR2 (germline): SGHNT, YYREEE (reference sequence). CDR3 region: CASSPQRQGALETQYF. The DNA of the CDR3 is TGTGCCAGCAGCCCACAACGGCAGGGGGCCTTGGAGACCCAGTACTTC.

The chain carries TRBV11-2 and TRBJ2-2; D remains ambiguous. The CDR3 is 12 residues long. CDR1 and CDR2 from the germline V gene are SGHAT and FQNNGV. V was trimmed by 5 bases and J by 6 bases, leaving 7 bases between them. The DNA for the CDR3 is TGTGCCAGCAGCGCCCATCCCGGGGAGCTGTTTTTT. Its protein is CASSAHPGELFF. Combining the CDR3 with reference TRBV11-2 and TRBJ2-2 gives the whole variable domain EAGVAQSPRYKIIEKRQSVAFWCNPISGHATLYWYQQILGQGPKLLIQFQNNGVVDDSQLPKDRFSAERLKGVDSTLKIQPAKLEDSAVYLCASSAHPGELFFGEGSRLTVL.

The V gene is TRBV7-9, the J gene TRBJ2-5; 8 bases are a match to TRBD2. Germline V CDR1 and CDR2: SEHNR, FQNEAQ (reference sequence). The CDR3 totals 13 residues. J was trimmed by 4 bases and V by 8 bases; bases with no gene match: 6. In DNA form, the CDR3 reads TGTGCCAGCGGGGCGGGAGGTGGAGAGACCCAGTACTTC. As protein: CASGAGGGETQYF. Variable domain in full (rest from reference TRBV7-9 and TRBJ2-5): DTGVSQNPRHKITKRGQNVTFRCDPISEHNRLYWYRQTLGQGPEFLTYFQNEAQLEKSRLLSDRFSAERPKGSFSTLEIQRTEQGDSAMYLCASGAGGGETQYFGPGTRLLVL.

The chain combines TRBV29-1 with TRBJ1-1; D is possibly TRBD1 (6 bases). The CDR3 loop spans 13 amino acids. The V and J ends lost 3 bases and 5 bases respectively, with 13 bases between them. Germline V gene lookup returns CDR1 SQVTM and CDR2 ANQGSEA. The CDR3 bases are TGCAGCGTTGATTTCAGGGGCGCTACTGAAGCTTTCTTT. Translation gives CSVDFRGATEAFF.

The V gene is TRBV5-1, the J gene TRBJ1-1; possible D gene TRBD1, 5 bases. V gave up 0 bases and J gave up 2 bases, with 14 bases separating them. The CDR3 length is 16 residues. Per germline, CDR1 SGHRS and CDR2 YFSETQ. CDR3 in DNA: TGCGCCAGCAGCTTGGGGGCAGGGAGGATCAACACTGAAGCTTTCTTT. Translating gives CASSLGAGRINTEAFF.

The chain combines TRBV11-3 with TRBJ2-7; no clear D gene. From germline, CDR1 is SGHNT and CDR2 YENEEA. Trimming stripped 2 bases from V and 2 bases from J, with 7 bases between. The CDR3 is 13 amino acids. The CDR3 reads CASSLKPTYEQYF. The DNA of the CDR3 is TGTGCCAGCAGCTTAAAGCCCACCTACGAGCAGTACTTC.

This sequence joins TRBV5-1 and TRBJ2-5; 11 nucleotides line up with TRBD2. Germline V gene sequence: CDR1 SGHRS, CDR2 YFSETQ. V gave up 3 bases and J gave up 1 base; unmatched junction bases: 8. This CDR3 region has 17 residues. The CDR3 spells CASSSALAGGIQETQYF. The CDR3, as DNA: TGCGCCAGCAGCTCGGCGCTAGCGGGAGGCATCCAAGAGACCCAGTACTTC.

This chain links TRBV6-1 with TRBJ1-3, with D perhaps matching TRBD1 (6 bases). The V gene's germline CDR1 is MNHNS and CDR2 SASEGT. The length of the CDR3 is 15 residues. The V and J ends lost 7 bases and 1 base respectively, with 14 bases between them. As DNA, the CDR3 is TGTGCCAGCATTTTTGAAGGGGGTTCTGGAAACACCATATATTTT. Residues: CASIFEGGSGNTIYF.

The V and J genes are TRBV7-8 and TRBJ2-3; 9 bases map to TRBD1. With 5 bases clipped from V and 5 bases from J, the junction kept 11 bases outside the gene matches. CDR1 and CDR2 (germline): SGHVS, FQNEAQ. This CDR3 contains 16 residues. CDR3 nucleotides: TGTGCCAGCAGCCGAGTCTCCGGGACAGGGTTAGATACGCAGTATTTT. Protein sequence: CASSRVSGTGLDTQYF.

The J gene is TRBJ1-1, the V gene TRBV5-6; D unresolved. V gave up 0 bases and J gave up 4 bases, with 10 bases separating them. The CDR3 spans 14 residues. Germline V gives CDR1 SGHDT, CDR2 YYEEEE. The CDR3 sequence: CASSLVGGLTEAFF. DNA of the CDR3: TGTGCCAGCAGCTTGGTCGGTGGGCTCACTGAAGCTTTCTTT.

This clone occurred a few times. The CDR3 region is CASSESSSYEQYF. The CDR3 coding sequence is TGCGCCAGCAGTGAGTCAAGCTCCTACGAGCAGTACTTC. This chain links TRBV10-1 with TRBJ2-7; D remains unclear. Germline V gives CDR1 WNHNN, CDR2 SYGVQD (reference sequence). V was trimmed by 0 bases and J by 0 bases, leaving 3 bases between them. The CDR3 consists of 13 residues.

V is TRBV2 and J is TRBJ2-2, with 8 bases that match TRBD1. Germline CDR1 and CDR2: SNHLY and FYNNEI. There are 16 residues in the CDR3. V lost 8 bases, J lost 7 bases, and 15 bases stayed unmatched. The CDR3 bases are TGTGCCAGCCTCAAAGGGAGTGGGACAGGCCACGGGGAGCTGTTTTTT. This codes for CASLKGSGTGHGELFF.

This chain joins TRBV7-2 and TRBJ2-3, with D perhaps matching TRBD2 (5 bases). The germline V gene has CDR1 SGHTA and CDR2 FQGNSA. The CDR3 sequence is 16 residues long. V was cut by 2 bases and J by 0 bases, with 12 bases left in between. CDR3 nucleotides: TGTGCCAGCAGCTTAAGATCCCCGGGAAGCACAGATACGCAGTATTTT. Protein: CASSLRSPGSTDTQYF.

This clone came up once. The chain couples TRBV27 to TRBJ1-1, with 9 bases matching TRBD1. The J segment lost 1 base and the V segment lost 5 bases, leaving 8 bases of the junction unmatched. The length of the CDR3 is 16 residues. Germline-derived CDR1 and CDR2 are MNHEY and SMNVEV (reference sequence). The CDR3 reads CASSAWDRAANTEAFF. Here the CDR3 DNA reads TGTGCCAGCAGTGCCTGGGACAGGGCAGCGAACACTGAAGCTTTCTTT.

On this clone itself: The same CDR3 arises from other DNA sequences in this sample as well. The chain joins TRBV28 to TRBJ1-2; D possibly corresponds to TRBD1 (6 bases). With 3 bases removed from V and 2 bases from J, the gap between germline ends came to 7 bases. Germline V lookup: CDR1 MDHEN, CDR2 SYDVKM. This CDR3 has 13 residues. The CDR3 DNA is TGTGCCAGCAGTTTGAGGGGGAACTATGGCTACACCTTC. This translates into CASSLRGNYGYTF.

This chain joins TRBV28 and TRBJ2-7; D remains ambiguous. From germline, CDR1 is MDHEN and CDR2 SYDVKM. The CDR3 loop spans 16 amino acids. The germline V and J ends were trimmed by 3 bases and 1 base, with 16 bases remaining between them. CDR3 nucleotides: TGTGCCAGCAGTTTCCTTCGACGGACCATTTCCTACGAGCAGTACTTC. It is translated as CASSFLRRTISYEQYF. The full variable domain, with the rest looked up from reference TRBV28 and TRBJ2-7, is DVKVTQSSRYLVKRTGEKVFLECVQDMDHENMFWYRQDPGLGLRLIYFSYDVKMKEKGDIPEGYSVSREKKERFSLILESASTNQTSMYLCASSFLRRTISYEQYFGPGTRLTVT.

This clone has more than one count but fewer than ten. V is TRBV27 and J is TRBJ1-2; D is unclear. V was cut by 5 bases and J by 6 bases, with 7 bases left in between. The length of the CDR3 is 11 residues. Germline CDR1 reads MNHEY; CDR2 reads SMNVEV (reference sequence). This chain's CDR3 is CASSDGDGYTF. The CDR3 region has the DNA TGTGCCAGCAGTGACGGTGATGGCTACACCTTC.

Points on this clone: Other DNA variants within this sample encode the same CDR3. The chain is built from TRBV19 and TRBJ1-1, with 8 nucleotides matching TRBD1. Trimming cost V 6 bases and J 4 bases; bases outside gene matches: 1. This CDR3 is 12 amino acids long. Per the germline V gene, CDR1 is LNHDA and CDR2 is SQIVND (reference sequence). The CDR3 spells CASSDRGTEAFF. DNA of the CDR3: TGTGCCAGTAGCGACAGGGGCACTGAAGCTTTCTTT.

The rearrangement links TRBV5-1 to TRBJ2-2, with 12 bases fitting TRBD2. This CDR3 spans 17 amino acids. The V gene end was trimmed by 3 bases and the J gene end by 5 bases; junction bases not matched to a gene: 8. CDR1 SGHRS and CDR2 YFSETQ come from the germline V gene. CDR3 amino acids: CASSWTSGNSGTGELFF. In DNA form, the CDR3 reads TGCGCCAGCAGCTGGACTAGCGGGAACTCGGGGACCGGGGAGCTGTTTTTT. The full variable domain, its missing parts supplied by reference TRBV5-1 and TRBJ2-2, is KAGVTQTPRYLIKTRGQQVTLSCSPISGHRSVSWYQQTPGQGLQFLFEYFSETQRNKGNFPGRFSGRQFSNSRSEMNVSTLELGDSALYLCASSWTSGNSGTGELFFGEGSRLTVL.